This TCR beta chain is drawn from a study of blood T cells in healthy people across ages. Study-wide findings and caveats: PBMCs that were unsorted prevented a conclusive naive versus antigen-experienced comparison. Diversity of TCR beta per million T cells declined in a roughly linear way with age.

A second PCR, run for roughly 7 to 12 cycles, used a sample-barcoded 5' primer plus a J-beta primer mix. All samples gave at least 2.5 million CDR3-containing paired-end reads. From the 5' RACE reads, TCRdb called clonotypes with MiXCR, one entry per CDR3 protein. The sample yields about 1,600,000 distinct CDR3 sequences, 40% to 50% seen once. As for this clonotype: Its antigen is still unknown.

The length of the CDR3 is 15 residues. V lost 5 bases, J lost 3 bases, and 14 bases lay in between. Per germline, CDR1 LNHDA and CDR2 SQIVND (reference sequence). The sequence derives from a woman aged 18-29 years in good health. Sequencing used blood. The genes are TRBV19 and TRBJ1-5; unclear D gene. The CDR3 protein is CASSVQTEANQPQHF. The CDR3 bases are TGTGCCAGTAGTGTCCAGACCGAGGCCAATCAGCCCCAGCATTTT.